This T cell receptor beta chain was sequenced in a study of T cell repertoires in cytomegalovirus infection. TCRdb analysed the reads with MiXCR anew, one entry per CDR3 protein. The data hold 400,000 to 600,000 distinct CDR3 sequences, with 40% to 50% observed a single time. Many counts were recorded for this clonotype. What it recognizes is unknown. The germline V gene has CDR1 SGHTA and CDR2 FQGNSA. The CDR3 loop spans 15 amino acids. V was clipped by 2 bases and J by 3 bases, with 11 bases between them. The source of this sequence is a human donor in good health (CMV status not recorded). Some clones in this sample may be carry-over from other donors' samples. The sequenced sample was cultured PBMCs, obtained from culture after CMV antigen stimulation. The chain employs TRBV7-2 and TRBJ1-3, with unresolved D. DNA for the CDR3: TGTGCCAGCAGCTTAAGAGACGGACTTGGAAACACCATATATTTT. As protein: CASSLRDGLGNTIYF.